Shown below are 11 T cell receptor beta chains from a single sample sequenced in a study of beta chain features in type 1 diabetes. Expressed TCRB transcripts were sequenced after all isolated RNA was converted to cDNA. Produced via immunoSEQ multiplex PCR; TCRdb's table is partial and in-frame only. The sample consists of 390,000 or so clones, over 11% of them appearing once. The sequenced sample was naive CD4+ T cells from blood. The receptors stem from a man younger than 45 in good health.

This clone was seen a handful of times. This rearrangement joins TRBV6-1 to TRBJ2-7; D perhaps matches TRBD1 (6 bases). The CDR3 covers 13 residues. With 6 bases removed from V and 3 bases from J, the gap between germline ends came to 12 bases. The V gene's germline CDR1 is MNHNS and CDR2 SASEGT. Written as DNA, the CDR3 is TGTGCCAGCAGCCCTTCAGGGGTCTACGAGCAGTACTTC. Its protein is CASSPSGVYEQYF.

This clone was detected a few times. The CDR3 nucleotides read TGTGCCAGTAGTGGGACAGGGGGAGATACGCAGTATTTT. Translation gives CASSGTGGDTQYF. This chain joins TRBV19 and TRBJ2-3; 11 bases match TRBD1. Germline V lookup: CDR1 LNHDA, CDR2 SQIVND (reference sequence). V lost 5 bases to trimming and J lost 5 bases; unmatched junction nucleotides: 0. This CDR3 has 13 residues.

CDR3 protein: CASSLVQGGTDTQYF. The CDR3 nucleotides are TGTGCCAGCAGCTTAGTCCAGGGTGGCACAGATACGCAGTATTTT. The V and J genes are TRBV7-2 and TRBJ2-3, with a weak D call TRBD1 (5 bases). CDR3 length: 15 residues. CDR1 SGHTA and CDR2 FQGNSA come from the germline V gene. V dropped 1 base and J dropped 1 base, with 9 bases sitting between them.

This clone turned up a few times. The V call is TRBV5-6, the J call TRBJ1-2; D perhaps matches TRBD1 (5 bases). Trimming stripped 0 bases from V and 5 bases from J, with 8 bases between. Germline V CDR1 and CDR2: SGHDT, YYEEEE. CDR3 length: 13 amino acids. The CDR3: CASSLASGYGYTF. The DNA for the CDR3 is TGTGCCAGCAGCTTGGCTTCAGGGTATGGCTACACCTTC.

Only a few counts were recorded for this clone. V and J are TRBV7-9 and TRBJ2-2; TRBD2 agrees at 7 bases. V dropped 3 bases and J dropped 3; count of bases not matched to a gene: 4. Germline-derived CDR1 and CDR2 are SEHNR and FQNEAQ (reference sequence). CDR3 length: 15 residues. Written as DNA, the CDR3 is TGTGCCAGCAGCTTGGGACTATCGGACACCGGGGAGCTGTTTTTT. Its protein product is CASSLGLSDTGELFF.

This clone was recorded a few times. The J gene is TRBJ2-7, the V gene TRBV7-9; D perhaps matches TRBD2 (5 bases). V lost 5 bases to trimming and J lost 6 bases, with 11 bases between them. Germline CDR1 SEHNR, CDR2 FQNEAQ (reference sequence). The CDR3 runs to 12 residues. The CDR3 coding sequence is TGTGCCAGCAGCCTGGACTTGGGCGAGCAGTACGTC. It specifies CASSLDLGEQYV.

The CDR3 sequence: CAISVVEVSGEQYF. CDR3 sequence (DNA): TGTGCCATCAGTGTTGTCGAGGTTTCGGGCGAGCAGTACTTC. V and J are TRBV10-3 and TRBJ2-7; no clear D. Germline CDR1 ENHRY, CDR2 SYGVKD. This CDR3 has 14 residues. The V end lost 4 bases, the J end lost 6 bases, and 16 bases lay between the germline ends.

The CDR3: CASSPIRTGERYSNYGYTF. The CDR3 DNA follows: TGTGCCAGCAGTCCTATCAGAACAGGGGAAAGATACTCTAACTATGGCTACACCTTC. This chain connects TRBV14 to TRBJ1-2, with TRBD1 matching over 7 bases. V shed 6 bases and J 0 bases; nucleotides not matched to a gene: 19. The germline gives CDR1 SGHDN, CDR2 FVKESK. This CDR3 comprises 19 residues.

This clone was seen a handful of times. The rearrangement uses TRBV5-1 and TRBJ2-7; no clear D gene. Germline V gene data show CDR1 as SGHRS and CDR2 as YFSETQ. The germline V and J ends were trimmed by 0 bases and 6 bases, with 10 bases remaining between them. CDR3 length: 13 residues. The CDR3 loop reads CASSLGSEGEQYF. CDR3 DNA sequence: TGCGCCAGCAGCTTGGGTTCTGAAGGCGAGCAGTACTTC.

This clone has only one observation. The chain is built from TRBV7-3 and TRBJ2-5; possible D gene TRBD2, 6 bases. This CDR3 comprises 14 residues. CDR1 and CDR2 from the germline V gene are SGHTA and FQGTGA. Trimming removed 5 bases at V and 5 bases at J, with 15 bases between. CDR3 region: CASSPGLLGETQYF. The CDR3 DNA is TGTGCCAGCAGCCCGGGACTTCTAGGGGAGACCCAGTACTTC.

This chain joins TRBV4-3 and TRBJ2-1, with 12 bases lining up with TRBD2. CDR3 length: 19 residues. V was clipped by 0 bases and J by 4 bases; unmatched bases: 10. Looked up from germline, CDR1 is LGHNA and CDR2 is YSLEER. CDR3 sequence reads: CASSQDFLAGGPGYNEQFF. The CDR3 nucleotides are TGCGCCAGCAGCCAAGACTTTCTAGCGGGAGGGCCGGGGTACAATGAGCAGTTCTTC.